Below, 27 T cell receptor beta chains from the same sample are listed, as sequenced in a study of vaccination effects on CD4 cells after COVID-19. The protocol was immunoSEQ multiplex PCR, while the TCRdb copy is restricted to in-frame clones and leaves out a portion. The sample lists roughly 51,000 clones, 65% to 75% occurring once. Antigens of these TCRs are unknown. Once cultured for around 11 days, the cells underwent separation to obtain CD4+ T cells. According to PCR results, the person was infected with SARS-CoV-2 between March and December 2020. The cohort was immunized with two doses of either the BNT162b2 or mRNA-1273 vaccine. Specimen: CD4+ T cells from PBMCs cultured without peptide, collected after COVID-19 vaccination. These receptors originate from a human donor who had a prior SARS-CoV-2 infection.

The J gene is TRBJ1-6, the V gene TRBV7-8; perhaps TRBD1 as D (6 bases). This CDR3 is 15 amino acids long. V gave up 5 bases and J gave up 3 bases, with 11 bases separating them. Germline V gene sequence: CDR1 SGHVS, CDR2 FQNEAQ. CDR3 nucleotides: TGTGCCAGCAGCACGGCGGGACACTATAATTCACCCCTCCACTTT. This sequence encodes CASSTAGHYNSPLHF.

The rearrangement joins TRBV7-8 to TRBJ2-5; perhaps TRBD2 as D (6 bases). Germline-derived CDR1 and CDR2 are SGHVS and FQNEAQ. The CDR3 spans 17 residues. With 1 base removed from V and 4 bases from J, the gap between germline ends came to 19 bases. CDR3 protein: CASSLGGGAPGGETQYF. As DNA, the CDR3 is TGTGCCAGCAGCTTAGGGGGCGGGGCGCCGGGTGGAGAGACCCAGTACTTC.

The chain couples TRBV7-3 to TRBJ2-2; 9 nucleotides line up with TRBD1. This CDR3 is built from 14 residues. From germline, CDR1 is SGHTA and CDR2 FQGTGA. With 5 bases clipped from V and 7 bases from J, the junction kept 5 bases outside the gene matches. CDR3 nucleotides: TGTGCCAGCAGCCGGGACAGGGCGGGCGGGGAGCTGTTTTTT. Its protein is CASSRDRAGGELFF.

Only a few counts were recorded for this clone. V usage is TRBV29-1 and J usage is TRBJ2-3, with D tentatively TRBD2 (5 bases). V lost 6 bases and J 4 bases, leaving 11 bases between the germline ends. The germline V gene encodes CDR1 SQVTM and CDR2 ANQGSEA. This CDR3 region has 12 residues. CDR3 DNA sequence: TGCAGCGTAAGGCGGGCAGCAGATACGCAGTATTTT. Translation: CSVRRAADTQYF.

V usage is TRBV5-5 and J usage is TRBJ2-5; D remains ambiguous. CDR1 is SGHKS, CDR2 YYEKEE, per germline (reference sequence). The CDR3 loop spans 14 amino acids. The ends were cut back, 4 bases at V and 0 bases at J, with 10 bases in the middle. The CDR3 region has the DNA TGTGCCAGCAGCCCATTCGGGTACCAAGAGACCCAGTACTTC. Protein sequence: CASSPFGYQETQYF. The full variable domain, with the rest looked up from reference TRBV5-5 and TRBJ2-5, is DAGVTQSPTHLIKTRGQQVTLRCSPISGHKSVSWYQQVLGQGPQFIFQYYEKEERGRGNFPDRFSARQFPNYSSELNVNALLLGDSALYLCASSPFGYQETQYFGPGTRLLVL.

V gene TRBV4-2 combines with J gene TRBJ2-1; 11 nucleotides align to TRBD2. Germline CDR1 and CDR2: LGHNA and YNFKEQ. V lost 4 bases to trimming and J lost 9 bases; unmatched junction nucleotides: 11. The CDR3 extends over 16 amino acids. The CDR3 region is CASSPRALAGGREQFF. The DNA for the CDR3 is TGTGCCAGCAGCCCACGGGCCCTAGCGGGAGGTCGTGAGCAGTTCTTC.

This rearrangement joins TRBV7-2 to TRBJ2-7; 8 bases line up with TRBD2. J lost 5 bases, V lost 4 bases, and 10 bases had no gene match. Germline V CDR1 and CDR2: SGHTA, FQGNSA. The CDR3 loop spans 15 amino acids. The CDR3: CASSWPGRAVDEQYF. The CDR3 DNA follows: TGTGCCAGCAGCTGGCCCGGGAGGGCCGTCGACGAGCAGTACTTC.

The CDR3, as DNA: TGTGCCAGCAGCTATGACAGGGCAGAGACCCAGTACTTC. Encoded protein: CASSYDRAETQYF. The chain links TRBV7-8 to TRBJ2-5; 7 bases line up with TRBD1. CDR1 and CDR2 from the germline V gene are SGHVS and FQNEAQ. The CDR3 has 13 residues. Losses at the gene ends were 4 bases for V and 4 bases for J; bases not matched to a gene: 3.

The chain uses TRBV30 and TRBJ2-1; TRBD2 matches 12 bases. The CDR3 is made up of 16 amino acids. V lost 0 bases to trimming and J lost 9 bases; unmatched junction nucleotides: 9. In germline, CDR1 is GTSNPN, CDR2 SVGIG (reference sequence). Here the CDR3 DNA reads TGTGCCTGGAGTGTGGCTAGCGGGAGGGCCTACGCTGAGCAGTTCTTC. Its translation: CAWSVASGRAYAEQFF.

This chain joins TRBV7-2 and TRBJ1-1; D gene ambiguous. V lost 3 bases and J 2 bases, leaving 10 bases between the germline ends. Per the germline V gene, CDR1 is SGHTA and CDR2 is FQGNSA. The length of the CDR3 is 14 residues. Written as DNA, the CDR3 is TGTGCCAGCAGCTTCGAACACTTAAACACTGAAGCTTTCTTT. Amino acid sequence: CASSFEHLNTEAFF.

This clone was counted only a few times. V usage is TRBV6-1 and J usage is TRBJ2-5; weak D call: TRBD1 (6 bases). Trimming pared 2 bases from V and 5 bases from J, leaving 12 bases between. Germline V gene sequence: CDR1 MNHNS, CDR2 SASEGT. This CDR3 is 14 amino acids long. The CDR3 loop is CASSESGQRETQYF. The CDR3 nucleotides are TGTGCCAGCAGTGAAAGTGGACAGAGGGAGACCCAGTACTTC.

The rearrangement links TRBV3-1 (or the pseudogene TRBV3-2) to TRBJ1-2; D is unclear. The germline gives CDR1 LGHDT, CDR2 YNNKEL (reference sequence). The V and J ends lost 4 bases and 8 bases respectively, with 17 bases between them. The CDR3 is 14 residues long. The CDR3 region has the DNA TGTGCCAGCAGCCCCCGGGGAATAGGCGGGGGCTACACCTTC. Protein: CASSPRGIGGGYTF.

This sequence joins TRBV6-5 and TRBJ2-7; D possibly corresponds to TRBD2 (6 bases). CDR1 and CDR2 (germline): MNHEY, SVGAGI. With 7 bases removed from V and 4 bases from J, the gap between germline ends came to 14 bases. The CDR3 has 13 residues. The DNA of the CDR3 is TGTGCCAGCAAGACGGGAGCCCTTTACGAGCAGTACTTC. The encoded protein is CASKTGALYEQYF.

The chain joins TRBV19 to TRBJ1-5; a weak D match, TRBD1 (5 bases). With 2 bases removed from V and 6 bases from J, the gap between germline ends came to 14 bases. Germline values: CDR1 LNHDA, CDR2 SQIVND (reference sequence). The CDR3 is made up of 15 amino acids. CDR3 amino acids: CASSIQGAHSQPQHF. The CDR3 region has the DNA TGTGCCAGTAGTATACAAGGGGCGCATTCTCAGCCCCAGCATTTT.

Here the CDR3 reads CASSETQGGDGYTF. DNA of the CDR3: TGTGCCAGCAGTGAAACACAGGGGGGTGATGGCTACACCTTC. The J gene is TRBJ1-2, the V gene TRBV6-1; 8 nucleotides match TRBD1. This CDR3 is 14 amino acids long. J lost 6 bases, V lost 2 bases, and 5 bases had no gene match. Germline values: CDR1 MNHNS, CDR2 SASEGT.

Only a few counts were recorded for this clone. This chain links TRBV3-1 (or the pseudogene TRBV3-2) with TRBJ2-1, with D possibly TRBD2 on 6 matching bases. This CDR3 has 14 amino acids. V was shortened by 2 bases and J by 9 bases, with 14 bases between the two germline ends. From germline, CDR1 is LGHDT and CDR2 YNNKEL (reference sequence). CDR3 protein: CASSQNHLASEQFF. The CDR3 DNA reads TGTGCCAGCAGCCAAAACCATCTAGCGAGTGAGCAGTTCTTC.

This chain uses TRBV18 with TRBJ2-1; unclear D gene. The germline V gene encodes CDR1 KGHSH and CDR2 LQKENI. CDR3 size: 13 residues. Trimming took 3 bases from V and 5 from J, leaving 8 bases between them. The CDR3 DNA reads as TGTGCCAGCTCACCTTACTCAAACAATGAGCAGTTCTTC. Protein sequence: CASSPYSNNEQFF.

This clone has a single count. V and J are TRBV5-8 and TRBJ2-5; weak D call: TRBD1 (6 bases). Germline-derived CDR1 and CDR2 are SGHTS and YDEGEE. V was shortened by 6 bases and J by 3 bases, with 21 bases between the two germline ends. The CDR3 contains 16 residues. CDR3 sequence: CASTIGTRGREETQYF. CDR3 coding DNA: TGTGCCAGCACGATCGGTACCAGGGGAAGGGAAGAGACCCAGTACTTC.

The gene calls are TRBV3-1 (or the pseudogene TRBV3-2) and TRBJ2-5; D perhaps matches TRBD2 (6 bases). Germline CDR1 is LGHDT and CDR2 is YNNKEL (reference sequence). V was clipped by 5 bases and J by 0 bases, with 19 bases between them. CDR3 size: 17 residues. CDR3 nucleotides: TGTGCCAGCAGCTCCCATGGGGCGCGGGGCTACCAAGAGACCCAGTACTTC. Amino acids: CASSSHGARGYQETQYF.

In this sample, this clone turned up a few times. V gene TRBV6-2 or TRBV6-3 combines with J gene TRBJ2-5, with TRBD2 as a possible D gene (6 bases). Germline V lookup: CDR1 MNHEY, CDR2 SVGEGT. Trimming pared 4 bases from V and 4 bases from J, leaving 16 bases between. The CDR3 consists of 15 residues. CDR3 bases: TGTGCCAGCAGTTCCCCCACCGGGGGTCGAGAGACCCAGTACTTC. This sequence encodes CASSSPTGGRETQYF.

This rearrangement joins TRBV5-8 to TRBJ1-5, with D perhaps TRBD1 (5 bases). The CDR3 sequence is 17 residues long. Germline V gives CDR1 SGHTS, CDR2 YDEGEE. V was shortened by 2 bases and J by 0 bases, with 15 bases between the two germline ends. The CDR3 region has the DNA TGTGCCAGCAGCTTCACTCAGGGAGCGTTTAGCAATCAGCCCCAGCATTTT. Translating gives CASSFTQGAFSNQPQHF.

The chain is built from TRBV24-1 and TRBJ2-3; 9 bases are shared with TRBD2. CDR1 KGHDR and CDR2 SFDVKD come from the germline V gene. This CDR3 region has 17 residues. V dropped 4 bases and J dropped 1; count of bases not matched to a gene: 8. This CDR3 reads CATSEGSGGFGTDTQYF. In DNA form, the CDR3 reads TGTGCCACCAGTGAGGGTAGCGGGGGTTTCGGCACAGATACGCAGTATTTT.

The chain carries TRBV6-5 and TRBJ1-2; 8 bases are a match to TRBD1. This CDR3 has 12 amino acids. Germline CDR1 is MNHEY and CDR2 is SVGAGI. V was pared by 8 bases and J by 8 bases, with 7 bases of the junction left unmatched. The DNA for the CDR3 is TGTGCCAGCTCAGGGGGCGCAGGGGGCTACACCTTC. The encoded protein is CASSGGAGGYTF.

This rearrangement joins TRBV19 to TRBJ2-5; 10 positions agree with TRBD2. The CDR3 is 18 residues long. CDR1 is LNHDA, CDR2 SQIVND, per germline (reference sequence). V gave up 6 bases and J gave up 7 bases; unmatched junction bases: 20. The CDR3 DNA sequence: TGTGCCAGTAGCAAGGGGGCTAGCGGGGGCCCTGTAGAGGGGACCCAGTACTTC. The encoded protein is CASSKGASGGPVEGTQYF.

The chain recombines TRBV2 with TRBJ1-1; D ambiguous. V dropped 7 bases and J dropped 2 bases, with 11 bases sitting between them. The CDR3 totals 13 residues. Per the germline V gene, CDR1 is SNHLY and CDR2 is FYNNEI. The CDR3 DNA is TGTGCCAGCATTGGTTATTTAAACACTGAAGCTTTCTTT. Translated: CASIGYLNTEAFF.

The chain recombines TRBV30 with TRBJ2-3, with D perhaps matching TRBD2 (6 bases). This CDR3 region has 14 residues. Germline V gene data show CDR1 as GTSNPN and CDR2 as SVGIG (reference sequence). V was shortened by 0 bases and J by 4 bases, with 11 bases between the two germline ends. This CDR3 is CAWSVGGAADTQYF. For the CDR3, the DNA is TGTGCCTGGAGTGTTGGCGGGGCGGCAGATACGCAGTATTTT.

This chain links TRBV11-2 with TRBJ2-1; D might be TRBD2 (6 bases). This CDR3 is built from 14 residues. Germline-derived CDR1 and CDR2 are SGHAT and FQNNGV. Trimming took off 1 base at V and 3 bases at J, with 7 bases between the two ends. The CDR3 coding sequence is TGTGCCAGCAGCTTAGCGGGGGTCTACAATGAGCAGTTCTTC. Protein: CASSLAGVYNEQFF.